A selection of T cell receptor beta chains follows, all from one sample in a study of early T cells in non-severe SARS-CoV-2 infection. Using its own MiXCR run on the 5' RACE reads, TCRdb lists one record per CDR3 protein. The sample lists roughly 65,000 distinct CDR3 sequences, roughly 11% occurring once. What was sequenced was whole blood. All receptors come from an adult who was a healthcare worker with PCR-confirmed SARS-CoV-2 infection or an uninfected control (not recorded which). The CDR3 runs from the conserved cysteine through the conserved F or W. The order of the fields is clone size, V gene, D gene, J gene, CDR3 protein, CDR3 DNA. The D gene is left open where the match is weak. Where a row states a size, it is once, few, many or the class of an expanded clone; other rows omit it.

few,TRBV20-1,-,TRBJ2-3,CSASGGPGILTDTQYF,TGCAGTGCTAGTGGAGGGCCGGGAATCCTCACAGATACGCAGTATTTT
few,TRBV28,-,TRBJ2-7,CASSPSRGREQYF,TGTGCCAGCAGCCCGAGCAGGGGACGCGAGCAGTACTTC
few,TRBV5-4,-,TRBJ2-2,CASSLGTLTGELFF,TGTGCCAGCAGCTTGGGAACTCTCACCGGGGAGCTGTTTTTT
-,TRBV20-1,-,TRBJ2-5,CSARQETQYF,TGCAGTGCTAGACAAGAGACCCAGTACTTC
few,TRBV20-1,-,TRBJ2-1,CSASPRRAREVNEQFF,TGCAGTGCTAGTCCCAGGCGGGCGAGGGAAGTCAATGAGCAGTTCTTC
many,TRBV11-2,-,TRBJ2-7,CASSQDSYEQYF,TGTGCCAGCAGCCAAGACAGCTACGAGCAGTACTTC
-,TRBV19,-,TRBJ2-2,CASSIGVVDSLHTGELFF,TGTGCCAGTAGTATAGGAGTTGTGGACAGCCTTCACACCGGGGAGCTGTTTTTT
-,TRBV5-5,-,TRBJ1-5,CASSPRPGGNQPQHF,TGTGCCAGCAGCCCGAGGCCAGGGGGCAATCAGCCCCAGCATTTT
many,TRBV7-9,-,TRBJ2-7,CASSVRGEQYF,TGTGCCAGCAGCGTCCGAGGCGAGCAGTACTTC
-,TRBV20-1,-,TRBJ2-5,CSASHPAEKTQYF,TGCAGTGCTAGCCACCCCGCCGAAAAGACCCAGTACTTC
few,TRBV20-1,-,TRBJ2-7,CSARGSAGYEQYF,TGCAGTGCTAGAGGCTCGGCAGGGTACGAGCAGTACTTC
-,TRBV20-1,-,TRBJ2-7,CSARQSSYEQYF,TGCAGTGCTAGACAGAGCTCCTACGAGCAGTACTTC
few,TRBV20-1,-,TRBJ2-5,CSFTSKETQYF,TGCAGTTTTACTAGCAAGGAGACCCAGTACTTC
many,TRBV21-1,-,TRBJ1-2,CASSPSGGKASTYGYTF,TGTGCCAGCAGCCCCTCGGGCGGTAAGGCCTCTACTTATGGCTACACCTTC
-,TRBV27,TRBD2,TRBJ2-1,CASIPLAGGTHEQFF,TGTGCCAGCATCCCTTTAGCGGGAGGGACTCATGAGCAGTTCTTC
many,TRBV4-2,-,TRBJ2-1,CASSRVGDWGYNEQFF,TGTGCCAGCAGCCGGGTCGGGGACTGGGGATACAATGAGCAGTTCTTC
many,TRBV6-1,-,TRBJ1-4,CASSLGPEKLFF,TGTGCCAGCTCTCTCGGGCCGGAAAAACTGTTTTTT